A single sample gave rise to the 20 T cell receptor beta chains below, sequenced in a study of shared clonotypes between healthy human individuals. Sequenced by immunoSEQ multiplex PCR; TCRdb stores in-frame clones only, minus some. Among approximately 2.5 million clones listed, just over 90% were seen once. The sequencing sample was made of naive CD4+ T cells sorted from blood. Sample subset: CD45RA+ positively selected. These receptors were obtained from a man younger than 30 in good health.

The CDR3: CASSSSGSLETQYF. DNA for the CDR3: TGCGCCAGCAGCAGTAGCGGGAGTTTAGAGACCCAGTACTTC. J is TRBJ2-5 and V is TRBV5-1; TRBD2 agrees at 9 bases. The CDR3 is 14 amino acids. CDR1 is SGHRS and CDR2 is YFSETQ in the germline V gene. Germline trimming cut 4 bases from V and 4 bases from J; bases unmatched to any gene: 5.

This rearrangement joins TRBV18 to TRBJ2-3; D not certain. The CDR3 contains 15 residues. Trimming shortened V by 2 bases and J by 0 bases, and 9 bases separated the two germline ends. Germline V gives CDR1 KGHSH, CDR2 LQKENI. CDR3 in DNA: TGTGCCAGCTCACCAGGAAGGACGAGCACAGATACGCAGTATTTT. Encoded protein: CASSPGRTSTDTQYF.

CDR3 residues: CAISQLQGSGEETQYF. CDR3 nucleotide sequence: TGTGCCATCAGTCAACTTCAGGGCTCGGGGGAAGAGACCCAGTACTTC. The chain links TRBV10-3 to TRBJ2-5, with D possibly being TRBD2 (6 bases). The germline CDR1 and CDR2 sequences are ENHRY and SYGVKD. The CDR3 sequence is 16 residues long. Deletions cut 5 bases from V and 3 bases from J, with 19 bases between.

This sequence joins TRBV11-2 and TRBJ2-7, with D tentatively TRBD1 (6 bases). V lost 5 bases to trimming and J lost 5 bases, with 16 bases between them. CDR3 length equals 14 residues. The germline V gene has CDR1 SGHAT and CDR2 FQNNGV. The CDR3 nucleotides read TGTGCCAGCAGCCGCGGACAGCCTCCCCACGAGCAGTACTTC. This gives the protein CASSRGQPPHEQYF. The full variable domain, completed using reference TRBV11-2 and TRBJ2-7, is EAGVAQSPRYKIIEKRQSVAFWCNPISGHATLYWYQQILGQGPKLLIQFQNNGVVDDSQLPKDRFSAERLKGVDSTLKIQPAKLEDSAVYLCASSRGQPPHEQYFGPGTRLTVT.

The chain uses TRBV6-1 and TRBJ2-3; TRBD2 matches at 9 bases. The length of the CDR3 is 14 residues. V shed 7 bases and J 1 base; nucleotides not matched to a gene: 3. Germline V CDR1 and CDR2: MNHNS, SASEGT. CDR3 amino acids: CASTLAGRTDTQYF. CDR3 DNA: TGTGCCAGCACCCTAGCGGGGCGCACAGATACGCAGTATTTT.

The chain joins TRBV27 to TRBJ2-1, with D possibly being TRBD1 (5 bases). Trimming removed 3 bases from V and 7 bases from J, with 19 bases in between. CDR1 and CDR2 (germline): MNHEY, SMNVEV (reference sequence). This CDR3 is 16 amino acids long. The CDR3: CASSFRGQALGNEQFF. The CDR3 DNA follows: TGTGCCAGCAGTTTTAGGGGTCAGGCACTGGGAAATGAGCAGTTCTTC.

The CDR3 coding sequence is TGTGCCAGCAGCGAGACAGGCTCCTACGAGCAGTACTTC. Encoded protein: CASSETGSYEQYF. The rearrangement links TRBV28 to TRBJ2-7; TRBD1 might be the D (6 bases). The germline CDR1 and CDR2 sequences are MDHEN and SYDVKM. This CDR3 has 13 residues. V was shortened by 6 bases and J by 0 bases, with 9 bases between the two germline ends.

The V and J genes are TRBV4-1 and TRBJ2-3; 11 nucleotides align to TRBD2. Trimming took 1 base from V and 4 from J; bases not matched to a gene: 7. Germline CDR1 reads MGHRA; CDR2 reads YSYEKL. The CDR3 has 17 residues. The CDR3 DNA reads as TGCGCCAGCAGCCAAGCCCGACTAGCGGGGAACCCAGATACGCAGTATTTT. Translating it yields CASSQARLAGNPDTQYF.

The rearrangement uses TRBV6-1 and TRBJ1-5; the D gene is possibly TRBD1 (5 bases). This CDR3 contains 13 residues. Germline CDR1 and CDR2: MNHNS and SASEGT. Trimming shortened V by 6 bases and J by 3 bases, and 9 bases separated the two germline ends. CDR3 loop: CASSQGLNQPQHF. In nucleotides, the CDR3 is TGTGCCAGCAGCCAGGGTCTCAATCAGCCCCAGCATTTT.

This clone is a singleton in its sample. The chain recombines TRBV18 with TRBJ2-7, with a tentative D call TRBD2 (6 bases). Trimming shortened V by 5 bases and J by 1 base, and 15 bases separated the two germline ends. CDR3 size: 15 residues. Germline V CDR1 and CDR2: KGHSH, LQKENI. The CDR3 sequence is CASSSEGRVSYEQYF. In DNA, the CDR3 is TGTGCCAGCTCATCGGAGGGGCGGGTGTCCTACGAGCAGTACTTC.

V and J are TRBV6-1 and TRBJ1-6; D not resolved. The CDR3 loop spans 13 amino acids. Per the germline V gene, CDR1 is MNHNS and CDR2 is SASEGT. Trimming stripped 7 bases from V and 7 bases from J, with 11 bases between. This CDR3 reads CASIVGPNSPLHF. CDR3 sequence (DNA): TGTGCCAGCATAGTGGGCCCGAATTCACCCCTCCACTTT.

This chain joins TRBV11-2 and TRBJ2-7, with a tentative D call TRBD1 (6 bases). The CDR3 loop spans 17 amino acids. The V and J ends lost 0 bases and 0 bases respectively, with 15 bases between them. Germline loops: CDR1 SGHAT, CDR2 FQNNGV. The CDR3 nucleotides read TGTGCCAGCAGCTTAGATTGGGGGCGGACACACTCCTACGAGCAGTACTTC. Protein: CASSLDWGRTHSYEQYF.

V is TRBV21-1 and J is TRBJ2-3; TRBD1 is the table's D call, not checked against the DNA. TRBV21-1 is labeled a pseudogene. This CDR3 is built from 12 residues. CDR3 sequence reads: CASRQNTDTQYF. The CDR3 nucleotides read TGTGCCAGCAGACAGAACACAGATACGCAGTATTTT.

The chain uses TRBV5-6 and TRBJ2-1, with D hard to call. Germline V gene lookup returns CDR1 SGHDT and CDR2 YYEEEE. The CDR3 has 16 amino acids. V was trimmed by 3 bases and J by 2 bases, leaving 15 bases between them. This chain's CDR3 is CASSSWTELTYNEQFF. The CDR3 DNA reads TGTGCCAGCAGCTCTTGGACCGAGCTCACCTACAATGAGCAGTTCTTC. The whole variable domain, remainder taken from reference TRBV5-6 and TRBJ2-1, is DAGVTQSPTHLIKTRGQQVTLRCSPKSGHDTVSWYQQALGQGPQFIFQYYEEEERQRGNFPDRFSGHQFPNYSSELNVNALLLGDSALYLCASSSWTELTYNEQFFGPGTRLTVL.

About this clone: Other DNA sequences from this sample encode an identical CDR3 as well. V gene TRBV5-4 combines with J gene TRBJ1-1, with D perhaps matching TRBD1 (5 bases). The CDR3 has 14 amino acids. Trimming took off 1 base at V and 0 bases at J, with 7 bases between the two ends. Germline V CDR1 and CDR2: SGHNT, YYREEE (reference sequence). CDR3 protein: CASSLTGLNTEAFF. For the CDR3, the DNA is TGTGCCAGCAGCTTGACAGGTTTGAACACTGAAGCTTTCTTT.

Concerning this clone: Other nucleotide sequences in the sample specify the same CDR3. The J gene is TRBJ2-6, the V gene TRBV18; D tentatively fits TRBD1 or TRBD2 (6 bases each). Per germline, CDR1 KGHSH and CDR2 LQKENI. The V and J ends lost 3 bases and 2 bases respectively, with 8 bases between them. CDR3 length: 15 residues. The CDR3 region has the DNA TGTGCCAGCTCACCGGGGGGCGCTGGGGCCAACGTCCTGACTTTC. It yields the protein CASSPGGAGANVLTF.

The J gene is TRBJ2-2, the V gene TRBV5-5; D possibly uses TRBD1 or TRBD2 (5 bases each). Germline CDR1 and CDR2: SGHKS and YYEKEE (reference sequence). The CDR3 is 16 amino acids. V was trimmed by 0 bases and J by 4 bases, leaving 13 bases between them. CDR3 bases: TGTGCCAGCAGCTTGGCCGTGATCGGGGCCACCGGGGAGCTGTTTTTT. The encoded protein is CASSLAVIGATGELFF.

The chain recombines TRBV6-1 with TRBJ2-1; a weak D match, TRBD2 (5 bases). This CDR3 contains 11 residues. The germline V gene encodes CDR1 MNHNS and CDR2 SASEGT. V lost 0 bases and J 15 bases, leaving 9 bases between the germline ends. The CDR3, as DNA: TGTGCCAGCAGTGAAGCGGGAGCCCGGTTCTTC. Residues: CASSEAGARFF.

The CDR3 region is CASAVPYSYEQYF. CDR3 DNA sequence: TGTGCCAGCGCGGTGCCCTACTCCTACGAGCAGTACTTC. V and J are TRBV6-1 and TRBJ2-7; D uncertain. The V gene lost 8 bases and the J gene lost 0 bases, with 11 bases spanning the gap. The germline CDR1 and CDR2 sequences are MNHNS and SASEGT. The CDR3 totals 13 residues.

This rearrangement joins TRBV2 to TRBJ2-2; D gene uncertain. This CDR3 is built from 14 residues. Trimming cost V 3 bases and J 4 bases, with 9 bases left between them. In germline, CDR1 is SNHLY, CDR2 FYNNEI. Here the CDR3 DNA reads TGTGCCAGCAGTGACTGGGTAGGCACCGGGGAGCTGTTTTTT. It encodes CASSDWVGTGELFF.